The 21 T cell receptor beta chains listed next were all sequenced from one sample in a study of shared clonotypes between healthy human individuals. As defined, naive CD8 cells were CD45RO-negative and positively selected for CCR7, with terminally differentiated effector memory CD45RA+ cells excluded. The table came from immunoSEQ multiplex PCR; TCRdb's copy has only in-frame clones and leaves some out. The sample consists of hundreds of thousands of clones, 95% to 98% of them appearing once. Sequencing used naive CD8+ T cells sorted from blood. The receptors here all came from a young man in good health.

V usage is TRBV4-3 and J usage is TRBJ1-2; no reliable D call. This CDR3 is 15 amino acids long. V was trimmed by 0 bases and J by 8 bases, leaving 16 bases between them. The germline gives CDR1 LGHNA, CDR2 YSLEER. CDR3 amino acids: CASSQDEGMLWGYTF. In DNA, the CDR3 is TGCGCCAGCAGCCAAGACGAAGGGATGCTATGGGGCTACACCTTC.

The chain's CDR3 is CASRSDSVANTGELFF. The CDR3 DNA reads as TGCGCCAGCAGATCGGATTCGGTGGCGAACACCGGGGAGCTGTTTTTT. The J gene is TRBJ2-2, the V gene TRBV5-1; no reliable D call. V was trimmed by 5 bases and J by 0 bases, leaving 14 bases between them. This CDR3 has 16 amino acids. Germline V gene lookup returns CDR1 SGHRS and CDR2 YFSETQ.

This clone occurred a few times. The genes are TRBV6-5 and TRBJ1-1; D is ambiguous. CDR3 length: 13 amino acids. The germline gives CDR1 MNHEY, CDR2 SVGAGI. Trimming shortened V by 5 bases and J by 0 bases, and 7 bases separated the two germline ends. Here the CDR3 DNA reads TGTGCCAGCAGTCCCCGACTGAACACTGAAGCTTTCTTT. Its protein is CASSPRLNTEAFF.

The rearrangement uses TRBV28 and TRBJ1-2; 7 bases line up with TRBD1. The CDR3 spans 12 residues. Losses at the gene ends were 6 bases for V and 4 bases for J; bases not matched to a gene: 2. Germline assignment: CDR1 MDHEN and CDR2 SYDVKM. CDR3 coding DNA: TGTGCCAGCAGCACAGGGGTCTATGGCTACACCTTC. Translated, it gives CASSTGVYGYTF.

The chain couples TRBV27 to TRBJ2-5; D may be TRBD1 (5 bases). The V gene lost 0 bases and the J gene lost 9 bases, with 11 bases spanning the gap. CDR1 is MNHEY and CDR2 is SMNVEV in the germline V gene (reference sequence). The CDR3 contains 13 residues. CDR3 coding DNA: TGTGCCAGCAGTTTATCGTTCGGCAGGGCCCAGTACTTC. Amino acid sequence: CASSLSFGRAQYF.

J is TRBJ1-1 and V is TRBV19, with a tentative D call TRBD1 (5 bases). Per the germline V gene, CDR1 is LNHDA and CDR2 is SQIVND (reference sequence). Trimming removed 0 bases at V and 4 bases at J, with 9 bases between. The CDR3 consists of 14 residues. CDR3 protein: CASSIDPGITEAFF. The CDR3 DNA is TGTGCCAGTAGTATAGATCCAGGGATCACTGAAGCTTTCTTT.

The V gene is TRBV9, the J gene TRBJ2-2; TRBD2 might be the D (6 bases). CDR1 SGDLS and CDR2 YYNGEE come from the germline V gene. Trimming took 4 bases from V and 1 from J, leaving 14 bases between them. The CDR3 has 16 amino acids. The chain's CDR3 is CASSPWTTLNTGELFF. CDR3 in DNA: TGTGCCAGCAGCCCGTGGACTACCTTGAACACCGGGGAGCTGTTTTTT.

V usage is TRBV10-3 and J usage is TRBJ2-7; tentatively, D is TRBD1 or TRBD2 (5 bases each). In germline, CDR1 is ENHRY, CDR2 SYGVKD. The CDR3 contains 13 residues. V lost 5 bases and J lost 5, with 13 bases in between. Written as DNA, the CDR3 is TGTGCCATCAGTCGGGGATTAGGGGACGAGCAGTACTTC. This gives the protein CAISRGLGDEQYF.

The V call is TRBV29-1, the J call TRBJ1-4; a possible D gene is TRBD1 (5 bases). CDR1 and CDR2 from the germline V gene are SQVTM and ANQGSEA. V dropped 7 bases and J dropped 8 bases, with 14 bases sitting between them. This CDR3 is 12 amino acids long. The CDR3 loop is CSARGSDEKLFF. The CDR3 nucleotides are TGCAGCGCGAGGGGATCCGACGAAAAACTGTTTTTT.

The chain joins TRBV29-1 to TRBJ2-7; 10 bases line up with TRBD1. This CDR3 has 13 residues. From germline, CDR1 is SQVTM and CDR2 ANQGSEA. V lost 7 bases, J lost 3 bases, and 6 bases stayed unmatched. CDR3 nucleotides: TGCAGCGCAAAGGGACAGGGGTTCTACGAGCAGTACTTC. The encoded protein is CSAKGQGFYEQYF.

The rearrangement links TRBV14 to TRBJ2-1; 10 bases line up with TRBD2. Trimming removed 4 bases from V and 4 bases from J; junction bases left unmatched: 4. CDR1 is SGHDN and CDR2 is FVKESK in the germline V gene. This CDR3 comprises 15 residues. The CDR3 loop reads CASSPFSGGYNEQFF. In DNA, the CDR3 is TGTGCCAGCAGCCCCTTTAGCGGGGGGTACAATGAGCAGTTCTTC.

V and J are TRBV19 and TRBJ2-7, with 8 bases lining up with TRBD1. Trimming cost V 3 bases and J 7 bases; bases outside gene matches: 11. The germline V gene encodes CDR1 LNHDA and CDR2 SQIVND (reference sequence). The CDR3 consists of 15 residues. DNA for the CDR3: TGTGCCAGTAGTATTCGACAGGGGTCCCAGGGGGAGCAGTACTTC. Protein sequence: CASSIRQGSQGEQYF.

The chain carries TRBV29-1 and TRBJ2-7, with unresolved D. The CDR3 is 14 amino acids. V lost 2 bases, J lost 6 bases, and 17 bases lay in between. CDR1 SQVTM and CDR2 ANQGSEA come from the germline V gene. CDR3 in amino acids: CSVEKANKGTEQYF. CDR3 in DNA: TGCAGCGTTGAAAAGGCAAACAAGGGTACCGAGCAGTACTTC.

CDR3 bases: TGCAGCGTTGATCTGGGACGGGAATACACCGGGGAGCTGTTTTTT. Translating it yields CSVDLGREYTGELFF. This chain connects TRBV29-1 to TRBJ2-2; D tentatively reads TRBD1 or TRBD2 (5 bases each). The V end lost 3 bases, the J end lost 3 bases, and 14 bases lay between the germline ends. This CDR3 spans 15 amino acids. The germline V gene has CDR1 SQVTM and CDR2 ANQGSEA.

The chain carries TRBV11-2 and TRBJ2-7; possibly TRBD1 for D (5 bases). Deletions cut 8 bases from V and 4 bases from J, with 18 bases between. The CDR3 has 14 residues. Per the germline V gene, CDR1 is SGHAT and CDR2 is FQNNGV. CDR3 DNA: TGTGCCAGCGACGATGGGGCGGTGAATTACGAGCAGTACTTC. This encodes CASDDGAVNYEQYF.

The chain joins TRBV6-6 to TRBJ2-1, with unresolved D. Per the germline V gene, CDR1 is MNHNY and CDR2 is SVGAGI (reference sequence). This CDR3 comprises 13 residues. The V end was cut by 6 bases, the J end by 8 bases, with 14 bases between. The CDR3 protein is CASSALRADEQFF. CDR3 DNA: TGTGCCAGCAGCGCCCTTAGGGCCGATGAGCAGTTCTTC.

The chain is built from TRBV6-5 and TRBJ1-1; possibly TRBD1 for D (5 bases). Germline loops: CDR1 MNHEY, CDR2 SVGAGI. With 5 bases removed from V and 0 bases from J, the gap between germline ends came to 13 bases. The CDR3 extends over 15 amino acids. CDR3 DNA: TGTGCCAGCAGTAAACCGGGACTCTTGAACACTGAAGCTTTCTTT. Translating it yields CASSKPGLLNTEAFF.

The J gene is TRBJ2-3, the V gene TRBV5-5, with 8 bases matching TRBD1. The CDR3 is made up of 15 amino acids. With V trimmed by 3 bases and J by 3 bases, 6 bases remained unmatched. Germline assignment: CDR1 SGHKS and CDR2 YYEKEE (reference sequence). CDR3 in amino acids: CASSYRDRRTDTQYF. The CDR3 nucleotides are TGTGCCAGCAGCTACCGGGACAGGCGAACAGATACGCAGTATTTT.

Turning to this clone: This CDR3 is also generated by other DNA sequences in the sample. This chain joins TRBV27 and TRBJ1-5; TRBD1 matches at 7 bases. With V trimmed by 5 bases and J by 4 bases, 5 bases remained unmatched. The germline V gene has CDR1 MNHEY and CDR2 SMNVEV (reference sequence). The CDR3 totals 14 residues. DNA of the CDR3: TGTGCCAGCAGTACCAGGGGGGGAAATCAGCCCCAGCATTTT. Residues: CASSTRGGNQPQHF.

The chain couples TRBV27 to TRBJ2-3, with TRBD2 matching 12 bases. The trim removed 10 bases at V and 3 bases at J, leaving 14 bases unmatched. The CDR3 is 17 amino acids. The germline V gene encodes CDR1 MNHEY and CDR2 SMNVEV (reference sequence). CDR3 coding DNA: TGTGCCACCAGCTCCCCTGGGACTAGCGGGCCTACAGATACGCAGTATTTT. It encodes CATSSPGTSGPTDTQYF.

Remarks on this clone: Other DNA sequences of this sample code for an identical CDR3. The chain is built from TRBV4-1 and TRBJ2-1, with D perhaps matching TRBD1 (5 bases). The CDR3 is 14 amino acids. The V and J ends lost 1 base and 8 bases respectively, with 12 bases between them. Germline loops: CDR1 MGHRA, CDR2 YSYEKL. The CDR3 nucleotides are TGCGCCAGCAGCCAAGTAGGCAGCAGGGATGAGCAGTTCTTC. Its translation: CASSQVGSRDEQFF.